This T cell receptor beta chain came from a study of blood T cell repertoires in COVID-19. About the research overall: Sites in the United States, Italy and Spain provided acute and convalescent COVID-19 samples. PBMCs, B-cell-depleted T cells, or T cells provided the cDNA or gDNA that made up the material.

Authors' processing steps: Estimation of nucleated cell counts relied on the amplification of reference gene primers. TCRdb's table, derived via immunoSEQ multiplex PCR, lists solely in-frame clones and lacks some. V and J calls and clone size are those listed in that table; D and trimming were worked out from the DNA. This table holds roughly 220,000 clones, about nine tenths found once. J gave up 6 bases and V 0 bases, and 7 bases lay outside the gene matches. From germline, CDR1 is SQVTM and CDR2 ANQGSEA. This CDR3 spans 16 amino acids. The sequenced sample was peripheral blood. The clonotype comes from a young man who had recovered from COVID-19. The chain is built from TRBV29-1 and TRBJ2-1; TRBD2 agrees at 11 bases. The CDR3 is CSVEDGLGLAGNEQFF. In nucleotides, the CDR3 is TGCAGCGTTGAAGATGGCCTAGGACTAGCGGGCAATGAGCAGTTCTTC.